Below, one T cell receptor beta chain is given with its context. Source study methods: Estimated nucleated cell counts came from reference gene primer amplification. Here immunoSEQ multiplex PCR was the method, and the copy in TCRdb shows in-frame clones only, minus some. The DNA gave D and trimming, while V, J and clone size come from that table. Of roughly 140,000 clones in the sample, approximately 80% were seen once. The source of the sample is a study of blood T cell repertoires in COVID-19. Study-level information: Samples came from the United States, Italy and Spain, spanning acute and convalescent COVID-19. PBMCs, B-cell-depleted T cells, or T cells provided the cDNA or gDNA that made up the material.

The source of this sequence is a woman between 45 and 65 years old in a cohort sampled during active or convalescent COVID-19. Sequencing input: peripheral blood.

In DNA form, the CDR3 reads TGTGCCAGTAGTCCGCGACTAGCCTCGAGAGGGGAGCAGTACTTC. Translated: CASSPRLASRGEQYF. The rearrangement links TRBV19 to TRBJ2-7; TRBD2 matches 7 bases. J gave up 7 bases and V 5 bases, and 14 bases lay outside the gene matches. CDR3 length equals 15 residues. Germline lookup yields CDR1 LNHDA and CDR2 SQIVND (reference sequence). Full variable domain (missing parts from reference TRBV19 and TRBJ2-7): DGGITQSPKYLFRKEGQNVTLSCEQNLNHDAMYWYRQDPGQGLRLIYYSQIVNDFQKGDIAEGYSVSREKKESFPLTVTSAQKNPTAFYLCASSPRLASRGEQYFGPGTRLTVT.